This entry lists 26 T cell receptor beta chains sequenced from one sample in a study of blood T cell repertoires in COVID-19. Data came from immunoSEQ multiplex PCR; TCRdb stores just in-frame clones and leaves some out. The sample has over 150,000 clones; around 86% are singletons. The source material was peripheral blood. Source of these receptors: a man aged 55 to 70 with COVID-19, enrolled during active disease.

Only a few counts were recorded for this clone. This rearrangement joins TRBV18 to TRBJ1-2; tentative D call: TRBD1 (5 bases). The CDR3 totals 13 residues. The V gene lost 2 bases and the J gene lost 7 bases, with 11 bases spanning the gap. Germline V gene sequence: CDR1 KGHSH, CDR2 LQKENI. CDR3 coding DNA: TGTGCCAGCTCACCAACTCAGGGTGGTGGCTACACCTTC. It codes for CASSPTQGGGYTF.

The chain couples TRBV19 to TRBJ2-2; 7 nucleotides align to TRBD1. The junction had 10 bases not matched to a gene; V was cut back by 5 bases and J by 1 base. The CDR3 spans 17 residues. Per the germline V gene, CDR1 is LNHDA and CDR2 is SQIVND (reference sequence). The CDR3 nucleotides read TGTGCCAGTAGTTCCCCGTGGGACAGTGAGAACACCGGGGAGCTGTTTTTT. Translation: CASSSPWDSENTGELFF.

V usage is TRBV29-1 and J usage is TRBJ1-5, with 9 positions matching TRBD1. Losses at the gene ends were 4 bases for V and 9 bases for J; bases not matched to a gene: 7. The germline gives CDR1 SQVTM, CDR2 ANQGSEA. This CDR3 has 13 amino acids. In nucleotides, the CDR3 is TGCAGCGTTGCCGGACAGGGGTCAGGGCCCCAGCATTTT. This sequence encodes CSVAGQGSGPQHF.

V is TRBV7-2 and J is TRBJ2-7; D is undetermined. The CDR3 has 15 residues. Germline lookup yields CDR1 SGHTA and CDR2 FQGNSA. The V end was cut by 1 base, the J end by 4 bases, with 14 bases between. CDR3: CASSLGIISSYEQYF. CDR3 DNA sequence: TGTGCCAGCAGCTTAGGCATAATTAGTAGTTACGAGCAGTACTTC.

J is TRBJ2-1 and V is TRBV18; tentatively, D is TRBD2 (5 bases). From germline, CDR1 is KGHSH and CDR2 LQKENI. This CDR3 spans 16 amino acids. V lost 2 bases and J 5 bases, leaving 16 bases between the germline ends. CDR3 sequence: CASSPTDLYGDNEQFF. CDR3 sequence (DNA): TGTGCCAGCTCACCAACAGACCTCTACGGGGACAATGAGCAGTTCTTC.

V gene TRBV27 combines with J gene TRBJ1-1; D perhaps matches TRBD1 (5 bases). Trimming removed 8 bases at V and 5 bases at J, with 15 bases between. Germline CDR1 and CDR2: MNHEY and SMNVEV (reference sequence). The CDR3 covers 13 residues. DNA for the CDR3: TGTGCCAGCGGGGGGTTTTTGGGGACTGAAGCTTTCTTT. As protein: CASGGFLGTEAFF.

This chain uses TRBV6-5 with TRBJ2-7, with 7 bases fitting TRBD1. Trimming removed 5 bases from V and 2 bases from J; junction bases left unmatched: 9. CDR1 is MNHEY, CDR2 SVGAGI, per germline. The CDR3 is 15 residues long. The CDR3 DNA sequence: TGTGCCAGCAGTACGGGACAGTTAGGGCCCTACGAGCAGTACTTC. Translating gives CASSTGQLGPYEQYF.

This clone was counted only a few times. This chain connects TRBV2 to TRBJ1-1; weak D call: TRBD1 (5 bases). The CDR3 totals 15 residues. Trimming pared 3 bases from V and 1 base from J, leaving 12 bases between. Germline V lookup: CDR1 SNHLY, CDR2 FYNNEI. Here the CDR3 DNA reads TGTGCCAGCAGTGACTCGCACGGGGGGAACACTGAAGCTTTCTTT. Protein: CASSDSHGGNTEAFF.

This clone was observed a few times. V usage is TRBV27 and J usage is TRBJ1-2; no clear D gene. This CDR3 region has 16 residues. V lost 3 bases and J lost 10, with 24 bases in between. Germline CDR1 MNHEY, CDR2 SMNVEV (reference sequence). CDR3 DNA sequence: TGTGCCAGCAGTTTGGGAGCGGACGCCCTCCAAGGTGACTACACCTTC. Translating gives CASSLGADALQGDYTF.

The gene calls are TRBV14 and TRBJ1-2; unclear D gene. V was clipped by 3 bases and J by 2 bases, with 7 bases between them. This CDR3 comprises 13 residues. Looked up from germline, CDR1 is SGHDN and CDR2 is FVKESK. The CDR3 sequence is CASSHSLNYGYTF. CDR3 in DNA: TGTGCCAGCAGCCATTCTCTGAACTATGGCTACACCTTC.

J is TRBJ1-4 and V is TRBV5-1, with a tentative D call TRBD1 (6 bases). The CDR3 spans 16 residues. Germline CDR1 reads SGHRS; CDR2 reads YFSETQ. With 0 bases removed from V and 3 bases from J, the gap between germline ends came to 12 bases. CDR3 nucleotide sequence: TGCGCCAGCAGCTTGGCTGGACAGACCGCTAATGAAAAACTGTTTTTT. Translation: CASSLAGQTANEKLFF.

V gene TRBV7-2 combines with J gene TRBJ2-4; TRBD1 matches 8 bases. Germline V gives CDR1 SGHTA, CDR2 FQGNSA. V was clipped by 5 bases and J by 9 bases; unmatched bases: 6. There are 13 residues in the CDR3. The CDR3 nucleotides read TGTGCCAGCAGCGGACAGGGATTCCCCATTCAGTACTTC. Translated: CASSGQGFPIQYF.

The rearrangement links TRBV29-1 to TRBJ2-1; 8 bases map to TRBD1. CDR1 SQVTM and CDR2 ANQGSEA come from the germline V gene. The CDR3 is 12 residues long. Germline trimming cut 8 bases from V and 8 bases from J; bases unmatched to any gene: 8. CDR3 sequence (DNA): TGCAGCCCGCGGACAGGGTCCCATGAGCAGTTCTTC. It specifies CSPRTGSHEQFF.

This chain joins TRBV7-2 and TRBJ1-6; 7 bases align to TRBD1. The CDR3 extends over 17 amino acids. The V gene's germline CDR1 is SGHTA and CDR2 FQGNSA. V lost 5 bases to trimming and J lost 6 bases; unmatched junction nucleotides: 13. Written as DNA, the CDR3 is TGTGCCAGCAGCCGGAAACTGACAGGGTATCGTAATTCACCCCTCCACTTT. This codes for CASSRKLTGYRNSPLHF. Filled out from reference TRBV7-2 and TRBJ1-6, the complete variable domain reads GAGVSQSPSNKVTEKGKDVELRCDPISGHTALYWYRQSLGQGLEFLIYFQGNSAPDKSGLPSDRFSAERTGGSVSTLTIQRTQQEDSAVYLCASSRKLTGYRNSPLHFGNGTRLTVT.

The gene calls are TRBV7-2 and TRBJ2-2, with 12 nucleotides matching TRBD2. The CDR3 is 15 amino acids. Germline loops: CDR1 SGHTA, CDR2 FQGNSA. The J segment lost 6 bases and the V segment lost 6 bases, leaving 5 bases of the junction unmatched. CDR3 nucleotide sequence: TGTGCCAGCAGTCCGACTAGCGGGAGTTCCGGGGAGCTGTTTTTT. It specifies CASSPTSGSSGELFF. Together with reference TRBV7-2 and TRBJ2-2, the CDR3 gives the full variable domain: GAGVSQSPSNKVTEKGKDVELRCDPISGHTALYWYRQSLGQGLEFLIYFQGNSAPDKSGLPSDRFSAERTGGSVSTLTIQRTQQEDSAVYLCASSPTSGSSGELFFGEGSRLTVL.

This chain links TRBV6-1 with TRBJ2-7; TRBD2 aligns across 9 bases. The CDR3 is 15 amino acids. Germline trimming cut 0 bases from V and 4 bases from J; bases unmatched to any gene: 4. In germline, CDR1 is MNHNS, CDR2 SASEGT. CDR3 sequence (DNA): TGTGCCAGCAGTGAAGCGGCTAGCGGGATATACGAGCAGTACTTC. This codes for CASSEAASGIYEQYF.

The CDR3: CASSLTPSGQSVYSGANVLTF. The CDR3 DNA reads as TGTGCCAGTAGTCTCACCCCTTCGGGACAGTCGGTTTACTCTGGGGCCAACGTCCTGACTTTC. The genes are TRBV19 and TRBJ2-6, with 7 bases fitting TRBD1. Germline CDR1 and CDR2: LNHDA and SQIVND (reference sequence). The junction had 19 bases not matched to a gene; V was cut back by 5 bases and J by 0 bases. The CDR3 extends over 21 amino acids.

CDR3 loop: CASSPLAGETQYF. In nucleotides, the CDR3 is TGTGCCAGCTCACCACTTGCCGGAGAGACCCAGTACTTC. The V call is TRBV18, the J call TRBJ2-5; D ambiguous. The CDR3 runs 13 residues. In germline, CDR1 is KGHSH, CDR2 LQKENI. V dropped 1 base and J dropped 4 bases, with 7 bases sitting between them.

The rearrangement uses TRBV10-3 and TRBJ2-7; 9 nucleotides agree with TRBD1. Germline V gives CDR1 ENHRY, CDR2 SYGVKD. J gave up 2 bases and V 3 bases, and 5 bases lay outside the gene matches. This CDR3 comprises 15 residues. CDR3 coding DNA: TGTGCCATCAGTGACCGACAGGGGGTCGCCTACGAGCAGTACTTC. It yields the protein CAISDRQGVAYEQYF.

DNA for the CDR3: TGTGCCAGCAGCTTCTCAGTAGCGGATACCGGGGAGCTGTTTTTT. Translated, it gives CASSFSVADTGELFF. This rearrangement joins TRBV7-9 to TRBJ2-2, with D possibly being TRBD2 (6 bases). V was cut by 3 bases and J by 5 bases, with 13 bases left in between. In germline, CDR1 is SEHNR, CDR2 FQNEAQ (reference sequence). The CDR3 has 15 amino acids.

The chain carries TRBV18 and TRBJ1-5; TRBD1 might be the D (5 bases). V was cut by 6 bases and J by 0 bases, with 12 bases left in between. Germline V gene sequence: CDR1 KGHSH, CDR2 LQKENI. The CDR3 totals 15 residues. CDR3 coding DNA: TGTGCCAGCTCGTCAGACAGTTTTAGCAATCAGCCCCAGCATTTT. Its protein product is CASSSDSFSNQPQHF.

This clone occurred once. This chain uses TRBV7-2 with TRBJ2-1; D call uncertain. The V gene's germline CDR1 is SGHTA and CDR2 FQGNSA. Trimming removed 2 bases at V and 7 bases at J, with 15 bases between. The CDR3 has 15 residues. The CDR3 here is CASSLSAERTNEQFF. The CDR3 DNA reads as TGTGCCAGCAGCTTAAGCGCCGAGAGAACTAATGAGCAGTTCTTC.

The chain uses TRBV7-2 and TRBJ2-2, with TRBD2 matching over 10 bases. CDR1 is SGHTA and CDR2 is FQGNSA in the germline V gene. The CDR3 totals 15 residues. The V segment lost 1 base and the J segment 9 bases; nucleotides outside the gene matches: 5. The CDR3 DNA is TGTGCCAGCAGCTTAGGAAGCGGGAGGGCCCGGGAGCTGTTTTTT. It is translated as CASSLGSGRARELFF.

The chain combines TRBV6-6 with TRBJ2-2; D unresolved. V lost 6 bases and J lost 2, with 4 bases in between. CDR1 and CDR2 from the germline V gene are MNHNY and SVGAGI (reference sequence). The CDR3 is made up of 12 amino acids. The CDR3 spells CASSQNTGELFF. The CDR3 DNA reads TGTGCCAGCAGCCAAAACACCGGGGAGCTGTTTTTT.

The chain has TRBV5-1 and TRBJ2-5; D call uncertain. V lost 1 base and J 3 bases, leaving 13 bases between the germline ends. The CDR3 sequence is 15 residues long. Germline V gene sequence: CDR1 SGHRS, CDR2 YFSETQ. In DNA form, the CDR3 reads TGCGCCAGCAGCTTGAGGTCTAGGATGGAAGAGACCCAGTACTTC. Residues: CASSLRSRMEETQYF.

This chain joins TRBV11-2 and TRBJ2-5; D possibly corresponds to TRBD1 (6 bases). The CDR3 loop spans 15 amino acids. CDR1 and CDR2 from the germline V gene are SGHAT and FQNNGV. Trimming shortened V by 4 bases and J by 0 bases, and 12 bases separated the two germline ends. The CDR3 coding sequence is TGTGCCAGCAGCTCAGTTACAGGGTACCAAGAGACCCAGTACTTC. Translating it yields CASSSVTGYQETQYF.